This T cell receptor beta chain was recorded in a study of blood T cell repertoires in COVID-19. Background on the study: Material from acute and convalescent COVID-19 was sourced from the United States, Italy and Spain. T cells, B-cell-depleted T cells, or PBMCs provided the cDNA or gDNA that served as material.

Repertoires were generated with immunoSEQ multiplex PCR, while TCRdb's copy carries only in-frame clones and drops some. The data show a few hundred thousand clones, more than 90% seen once. One Seattle source followed patients from active infection through their disease course. Trimming removed 1 base from V and 1 base from J; junction bases left unmatched: 3. The CDR3 has 15 amino acids. Germline loops: CDR1 SGHNT, CDR2 YYREEE (reference sequence). Specimen: peripheral blood. The sequence was obtained from a person aged 18 to 30 with COVID-19, enrolled during active disease. The chain has TRBV5-4 and TRBJ2-3; 7 bases agree with TRBD1. The DNA for the CDR3 is TGTGCCAGCAGCTTGAGGGGGCGCGGCACAGATACGCAGTATTTT. Its translation is CASSLRGRGTDTQYF.